What follows are 9 T cell receptor beta chains derived from one specimen sequenced in a study of response to subunit inactivated influenza vaccine. Via MiXCR, TCRdb re-called the RT-PCR reads, giving one row per CDR3 protein. The table has approximately 700,000 distinct CDR3 sequences, about a sixth seen once; the top ten hold 11%. Material: PBMCs from blood, obtained about 11 days after vaccination. The receptors here all came from a man aged 50 to 59 who received an inactivated influenza vaccine.

The CDR3, as DNA: TGCAGCGTTGATGTGGAGGGGGCAGATACGCAGTATTTT. Its translation: CSVDVEGADTQYF. V gene TRBV29-1 combines with J gene TRBJ2-3; D might be TRBD1 or TRBD2, each matching 6 bases. CDR1 and CDR2 (germline): SQVTM, ANQGSEA. The V and J ends lost 3 bases and 4 bases respectively, with 11 bases between them. This CDR3 is 13 amino acids long.

This clonotype turned up a few times. J is TRBJ2-4 and V is TRBV11-2, with D tentatively TRBD1 (5 bases). CDR3 length equals 19 residues. The V gene lost 0 bases and the J gene lost 0 bases, with 18 bases spanning the gap. CDR1 and CDR2 (germline): SGHAT, FQNNGV. The CDR3 nucleotides are TGTGCCAGCAGCTTAGATGGTAGGACAAGCTCCTTAGCCAAAAACATTCAGTACTTC. Residues: CASSLDGRTSSLAKNIQYF.

The table lists this clonotype with a few counts. CDR3 residues: CSARDPGTVKTQYF. The CDR3 DNA reads as TGCAGTGCTAGAGACCCGGGTACGGTGAAGACCCAGTACTTC. The J gene is TRBJ2-5, the V gene TRBV20-1, with no clear D. Trimming cost V 0 bases and J 6 bases, with 14 bases left between them. Germline CDR1 reads DFQATT; CDR2 reads SNEGSKA (reference sequence). The length of the CDR3 is 14 residues.

The table lists this clonotype with many counts. The V call is TRBV7-2, the J call TRBJ2-2; 7 positions agree with TRBD1. CDR3 length: 14 residues. The ends lost 4 bases at V and 4 bases at J; junction bases unmatched: 3. Germline V gene data show CDR1 as SGHTA and CDR2 as FQGNSA. The CDR3 DNA sequence: TGTGCCAGCAGCTCACGACAGGGCACCGGGGAGCTGTTTTTT. It specifies CASSSRQGTGELFF.

This clonotype has a handful of counts. V is TRBV7-9 and J is TRBJ1-1; 7 nucleotides align to TRBD1. The germline V gene has CDR1 SEHNR and CDR2 FQNEAQ (reference sequence). With 3 bases clipped from V and 1 base from J, the junction kept 5 bases outside the gene matches. This CDR3 spans 15 amino acids. CDR3: CASSLKGGANTEAFF. DNA of the CDR3: TGTGCCAGCAGCTTGAAAGGGGGCGCGAACACTGAAGCTTTCTTT.

This rearrangement joins TRBV3-1 to TRBJ2-5; D uncertain. This CDR3 comprises 14 residues. CDR1 is LGHDT and CDR2 is YNNKEL in the germline V gene (reference sequence). Deletions cut 0 bases from V and 3 bases from J, with 8 bases between. In DNA, the CDR3 is TGTGCCAGCAGCCAAGAGCGTAGAAAAGAGACCCAGTACTTC. The encoded protein is CASSQERRKETQYF.

This chain joins TRBV5-1 and TRBJ2-7; D possibly corresponds to TRBD2 (5 bases). Germline CDR1 SGHRS, CDR2 YFSETQ. CDR3 length equals 14 residues. V shed 10 bases and J shed 0 bases, with 17 bases lying between them. The CDR3 region is CASNAGSSSYEQYF. As DNA, the CDR3 is TGCGCCTCCAACGCGGGCAGTAGCTCCTACGAGCAGTACTTC.

The chain carries TRBV7-9 and TRBJ1-6; a possible D gene is TRBD1 (5 bases). The germline gives CDR1 SEHNR, CDR2 FQNEAQ (reference sequence). The CDR3 has 14 amino acids. V lost 3 bases, J lost 9 bases, and 12 bases lay in between. In nucleotides, the CDR3 is TGTGCCAGCAGCTTGGGGGGGGAGGGTTCACCCCTCCACTTT. Translating it yields CASSLGGEGSPLHF.

Only a few counts were recorded for this clonotype. The CDR3 bases are TGTGCCAGCAGTTTTTGGCGGGGACGCACAGATACGCAGTATTTT. Translating gives CASSFWRGRTDTQYF. The chain links TRBV12-3 or TRBV12-4 to TRBJ2-3; D is possibly TRBD2 (6 bases). Between the trimmed V and J ends, which lost 3 bases and 1 base, there was a span of 11 bases. This CDR3 region has 15 residues.